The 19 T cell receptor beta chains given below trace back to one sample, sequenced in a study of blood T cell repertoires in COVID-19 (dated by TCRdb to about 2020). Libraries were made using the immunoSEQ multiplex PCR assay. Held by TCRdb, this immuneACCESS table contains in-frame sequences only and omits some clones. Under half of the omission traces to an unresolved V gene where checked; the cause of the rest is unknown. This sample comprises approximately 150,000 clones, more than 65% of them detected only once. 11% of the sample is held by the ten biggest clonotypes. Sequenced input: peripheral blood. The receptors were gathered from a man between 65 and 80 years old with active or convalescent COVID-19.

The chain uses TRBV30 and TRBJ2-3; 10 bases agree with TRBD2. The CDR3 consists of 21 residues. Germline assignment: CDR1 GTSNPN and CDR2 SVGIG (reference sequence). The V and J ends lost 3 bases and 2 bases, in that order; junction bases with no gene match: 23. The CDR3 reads CAWRGVGPNLAGALITDTQYF. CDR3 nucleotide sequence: TGTGCCTGGAGGGGCGTAGGGCCCAATCTAGCGGGAGCGCTTATCACAGATACGCAGTATTTT.

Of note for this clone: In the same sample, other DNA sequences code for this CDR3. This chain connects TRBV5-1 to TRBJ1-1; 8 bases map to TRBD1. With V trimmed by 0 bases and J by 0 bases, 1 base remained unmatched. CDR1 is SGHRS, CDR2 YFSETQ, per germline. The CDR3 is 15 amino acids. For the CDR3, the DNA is TGCGCCAGCAGCTTGGCAGGGGGCATGAACACTGAAGCTTTCTTT. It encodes CASSLAGGMNTEAFF.

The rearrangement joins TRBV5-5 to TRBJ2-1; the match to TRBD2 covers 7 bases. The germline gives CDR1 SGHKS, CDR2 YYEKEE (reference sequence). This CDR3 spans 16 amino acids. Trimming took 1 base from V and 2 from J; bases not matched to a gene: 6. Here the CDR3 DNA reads TGTGCCAGCAGCTTGTGGGACTATAAGCCCTACAATGAGCAGTTCTTC. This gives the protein CASSLWDYKPYNEQFF.

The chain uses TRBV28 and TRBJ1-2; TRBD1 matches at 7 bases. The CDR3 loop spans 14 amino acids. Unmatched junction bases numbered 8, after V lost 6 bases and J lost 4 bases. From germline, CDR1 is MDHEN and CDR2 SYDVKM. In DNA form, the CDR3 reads TGTGCCAGCAGACGACAGGGTGTCGGCTATGGCTACACCTTC. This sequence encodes CASRRQGVGYGYTF.

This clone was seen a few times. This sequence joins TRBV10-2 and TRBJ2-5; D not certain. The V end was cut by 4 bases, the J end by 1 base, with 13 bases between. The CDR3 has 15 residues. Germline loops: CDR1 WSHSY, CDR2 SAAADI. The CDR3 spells CASSAVFSVQETQYF. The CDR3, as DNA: TGCGCCAGCAGTGCGGTTTTCAGCGTCCAAGAGACCCAGTACTTC.

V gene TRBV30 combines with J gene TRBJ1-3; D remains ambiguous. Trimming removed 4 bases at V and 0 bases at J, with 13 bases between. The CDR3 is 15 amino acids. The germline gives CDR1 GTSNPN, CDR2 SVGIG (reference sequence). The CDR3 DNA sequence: TGTGCCTGGAACCGGAGACTCGTCTCTGGAAACACCATATATTTT. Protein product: CAWNRRLVSGNTIYF.

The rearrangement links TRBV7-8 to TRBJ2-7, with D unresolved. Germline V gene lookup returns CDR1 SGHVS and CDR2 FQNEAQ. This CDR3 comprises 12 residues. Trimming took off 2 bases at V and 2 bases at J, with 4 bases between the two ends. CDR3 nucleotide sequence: TGTGCCAGCAGCTTACCTACCTACGAGCAGTACTTC. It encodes CASSLPTYEQYF.

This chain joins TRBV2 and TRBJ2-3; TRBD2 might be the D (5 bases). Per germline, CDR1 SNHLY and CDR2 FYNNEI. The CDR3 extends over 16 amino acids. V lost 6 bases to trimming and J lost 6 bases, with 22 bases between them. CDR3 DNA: TGTGCCAGCAGCTCCTCACTAGGAGGTCGAGAGGATACGCAGTATTTT. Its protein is CASSSSLGGREDTQYF.

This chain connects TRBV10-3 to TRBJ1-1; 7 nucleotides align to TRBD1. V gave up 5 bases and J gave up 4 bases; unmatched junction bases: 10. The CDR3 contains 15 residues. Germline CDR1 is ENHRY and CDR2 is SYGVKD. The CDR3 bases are TGTGCCATCAGTCCCAGGGGGTGGAGGAGCACTGAAGCTTTCTTT. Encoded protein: CAISPRGWRSTEAFF.

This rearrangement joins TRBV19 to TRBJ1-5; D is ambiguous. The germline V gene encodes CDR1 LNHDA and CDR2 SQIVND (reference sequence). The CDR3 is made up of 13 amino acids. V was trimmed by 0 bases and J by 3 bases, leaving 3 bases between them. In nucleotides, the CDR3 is TGTGCCAGTAGTATAGATATCAATCAGCCCCAGCATTTT. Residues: CASSIDINQPQHF.

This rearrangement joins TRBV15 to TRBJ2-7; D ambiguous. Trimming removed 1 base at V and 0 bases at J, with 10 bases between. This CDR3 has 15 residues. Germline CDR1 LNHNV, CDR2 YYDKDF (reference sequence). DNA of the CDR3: TGTGCCACCAGCAGAGGAATCTCGGGCTCCTACGAGCAGTACTTC. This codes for CATSRGISGSYEQYF.

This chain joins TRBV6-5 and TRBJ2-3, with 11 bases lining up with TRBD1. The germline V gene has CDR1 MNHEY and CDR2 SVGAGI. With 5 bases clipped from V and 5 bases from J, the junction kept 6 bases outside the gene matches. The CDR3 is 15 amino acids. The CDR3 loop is CASSPGQGAGDTQYF. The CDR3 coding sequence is TGTGCCAGCAGTCCTGGACAGGGGGCGGGAGATACGCAGTATTTT.

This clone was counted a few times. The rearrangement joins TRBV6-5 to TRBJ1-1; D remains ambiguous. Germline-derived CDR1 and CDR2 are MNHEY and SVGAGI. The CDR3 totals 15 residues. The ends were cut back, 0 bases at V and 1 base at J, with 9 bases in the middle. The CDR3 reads CASSYSMGRNTEAFF. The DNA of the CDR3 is TGTGCCAGCAGTTACTCGATGGGGAGGAACACTGAAGCTTTCTTT.

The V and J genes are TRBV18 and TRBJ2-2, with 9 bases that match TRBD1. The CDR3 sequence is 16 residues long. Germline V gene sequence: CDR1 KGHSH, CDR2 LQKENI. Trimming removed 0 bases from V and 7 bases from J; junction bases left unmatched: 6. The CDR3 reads CASSPPGQGKSGELFF. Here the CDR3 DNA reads TGTGCCAGCTCACCACCGGGACAGGGAAAAAGCGGGGAGCTGTTTTTT.

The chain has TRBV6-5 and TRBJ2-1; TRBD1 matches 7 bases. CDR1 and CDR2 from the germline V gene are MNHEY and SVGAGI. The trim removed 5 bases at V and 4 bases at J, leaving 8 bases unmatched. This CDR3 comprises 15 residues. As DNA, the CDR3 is TGTGCCAGCAGTCGTACGACAGGGAAGTACAATGAGCAGTTCTTC. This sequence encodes CASSRTTGKYNEQFF.

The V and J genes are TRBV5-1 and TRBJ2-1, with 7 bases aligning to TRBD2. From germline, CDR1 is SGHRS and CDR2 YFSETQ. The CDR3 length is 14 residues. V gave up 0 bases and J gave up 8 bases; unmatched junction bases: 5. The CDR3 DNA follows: TGCGCCAGCAGCTTGGGACGGGGGGAGTATGAGCAGTTCTTC. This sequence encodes CASSLGRGEYEQFF.

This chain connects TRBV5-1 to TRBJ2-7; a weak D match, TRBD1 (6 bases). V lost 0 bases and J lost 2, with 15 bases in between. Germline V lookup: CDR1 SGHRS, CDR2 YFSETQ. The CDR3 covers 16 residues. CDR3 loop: CASSLAPATGAYEQYF. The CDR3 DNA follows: TGCGCCAGCAGCTTGGCCCCAGCGACAGGTGCCTACGAGCAGTACTTC.

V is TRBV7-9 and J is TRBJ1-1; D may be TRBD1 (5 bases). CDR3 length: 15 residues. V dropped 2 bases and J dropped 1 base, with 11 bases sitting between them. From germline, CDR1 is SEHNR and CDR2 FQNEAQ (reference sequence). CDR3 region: CASSLQGGTNTEAFF. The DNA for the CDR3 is TGTGCCAGCAGCTTACAGGGAGGGACGAACACTGAAGCTTTCTTT.

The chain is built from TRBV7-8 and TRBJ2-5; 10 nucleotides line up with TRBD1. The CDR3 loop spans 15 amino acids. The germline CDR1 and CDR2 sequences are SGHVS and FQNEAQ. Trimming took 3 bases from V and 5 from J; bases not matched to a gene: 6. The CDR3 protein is CASSFGGQGLETQYF. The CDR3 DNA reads TGTGCCAGCAGCTTTGGGGGACAGGGGCTGGAGACCCAGTACTTC.